The entry below gives a single T cell receptor beta chain sequence along with its context. These data come from a study of blood T cell repertoires in COVID-19. Study context: The study drew acute and convalescent COVID-19 samples from the United States, Italy and Spain. Nucleic acid was either cDNA or gDNA, and it came from T cells, B-cell-depleted T cells, or PBMCs.

With 1 base removed from V and 5 bases from J, the gap between germline ends came to 18 bases. Germline V CDR1 and CDR2: LGHDT, YNNKEL (reference sequence). There are 16 residues in the CDR3. In the authors' methods: Reference gene primer amplification in the assay estimated nucleated cell counts. The data were produced by immunoSEQ multiplex PCR, yet TCRdb's version contains in-frame clones alone and is incomplete. V, J and clone size are those of that table, while D and trimming were read from the DNA. The top ten clones hold under 6% of a sample with about 140,000 clones, roughly 87% of them seen once.

This receptor was identified in a human donor in a cohort sampled during active COVID-19. Sequencing input: peripheral blood. The chain recombines TRBV3-1 (or the pseudogene TRBV3-2) with TRBJ2-7, with D possibly matching TRBD2 (5 bases). CDR3 protein: CASSQVRLASPDEQYF. The DNA for the CDR3 is TGTGCCAGCAGCCAAGTTCGCCTAGCATCTCCTGACGAGCAGTACTTC.